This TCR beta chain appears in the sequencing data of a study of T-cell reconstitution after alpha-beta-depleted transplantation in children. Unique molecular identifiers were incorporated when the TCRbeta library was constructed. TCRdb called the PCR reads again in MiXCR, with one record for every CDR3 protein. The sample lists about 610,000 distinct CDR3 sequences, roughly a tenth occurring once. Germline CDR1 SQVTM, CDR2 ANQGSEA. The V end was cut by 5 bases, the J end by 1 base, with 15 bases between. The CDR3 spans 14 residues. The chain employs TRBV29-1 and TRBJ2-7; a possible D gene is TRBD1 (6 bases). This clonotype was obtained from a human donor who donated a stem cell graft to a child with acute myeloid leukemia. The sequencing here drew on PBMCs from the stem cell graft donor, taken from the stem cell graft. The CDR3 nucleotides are TGCAGCGTTAACCGGGACATGGGATCCTACGAGCAGTACTTC. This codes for CSVNRDMGSYEQYF.